Below are 7 T cell receptor beta chains sequenced from a single sample in a study of T cell repertoires in ileal Crohn's disease. Produced via immunoSEQ multiplex PCR; TCRdb's table is partial and in-frame only. The sample has around 3,600 clones, 81% seen once. Regarding time point: neoterminal ileum biopsy at postoperative endoscopy, about 6 months after surgery. The sample taken for sequencing was ileal tissue. These receptors all come from an adult with Crohn's disease.

The chain combines TRBV5-1 with TRBJ2-5; the D gene is possibly TRBD2 (6 bases). This CDR3 region has 13 residues. V was clipped by 1 base and J by 5 bases, with 9 bases between them. The V gene's germline CDR1 is SGHRS and CDR2 YFSETQ. CDR3 coding DNA: TGCGCCAGCAGCTTGACTAGCAGGGAGACCCAGTACTTC. Translation gives CASSLTSRETQYF.

This clone showed up just a few times. The chain couples TRBV2 to TRBJ2-2, with 11 bases that match TRBD1. Germline CDR1 SNHLY, CDR2 FYNNEI. Trimming cost V 10 bases and J 0 bases; bases outside gene matches: 4. The CDR3 loop spans 15 amino acids. CDR3 coding DNA: TGTGCCAAAGGGACAGGGGGAACGAACACCGGGGAGCTGTTTTTT. This codes for CAKGTGGTNTGELFF.

This clone turned up a few times. The chain joins TRBV5-6 to TRBJ2-3; a possible D gene is TRBD2 (6 bases). V lost 3 bases and J lost 4, with 15 bases in between. The length of the CDR3 is 15 residues. CDR1 and CDR2 (germline): SGHDT, YYEEEE. CDR3 nucleotide sequence: TGTGCCAGCAGCTGGCGCTCGCGGGGCGCAGATACGCAGTATTTT. The encoded protein is CASSWRSRGADTQYF.

The rearrangement links TRBV10-2 to TRBJ2-2; no firm D call. The germline gives CDR1 WSHSY, CDR2 SAAADI. With 6 bases removed from V and 2 bases from J, the gap between germline ends came to 7 bases. CDR3 length: 13 residues. CDR3 DNA sequence: TGCGCCAGCAGAAGGAGCAACACCGGGGAGCTGTTTTTT. Translation: CASRRSNTGELFF.

This chain uses TRBV5-1 with TRBJ2-5; TRBD2 aligns across 8 bases. CDR1 is SGHRS and CDR2 is YFSETQ in the germline V gene. This CDR3 contains 15 residues. Trimming removed 3 bases from V and 5 bases from J; junction bases left unmatched: 9. For the CDR3, the DNA is TGCGCCAGCAGCTGGGGAGCGGGAGTCGGGGAGACCCAGTACTTC. This gives the protein CASSWGAGVGETQYF.

This clone has just a few counts. The DNA for the CDR3 is TGTGCCACCAGCAGACGGGCTAATGAAAAACTGTTTTTT. Amino acid sequence: CATSRRANEKLFF. The chain recombines TRBV15 with TRBJ1-4; unclear D gene. CDR1 is LNHNV and CDR2 is YYDKDF in the germline V gene (reference sequence). The V end was cut by 2 bases, the J end by 3 bases, with 4 bases between. This CDR3 contains 13 residues.

The chain joins TRBV29-1 to TRBJ2-1; D is ambiguous. CDR3 size: 12 residues. Germline CDR1 reads SQVTM; CDR2 reads ANQGSEA. V was trimmed by 3 bases and J by 7 bases, leaving 10 bases between them. The CDR3 loop is CSVDAVANEQFF. In nucleotides, the CDR3 is TGCAGCGTTGATGCCGTGGCTAATGAGCAGTTCTTC.